This TCR beta chain was sequenced during a study of blood T cell repertoires in COVID-19. Study context: Sites in the United States, Italy and Spain provided acute and convalescent COVID-19 samples. T cells, B-cell-depleted T cells, or PBMCs supplied cDNA or gDNA.

As handled by the study authors: How many nucleated cells were present was estimated from reference gene primer amplification. This table comes from immunoSEQ multiplex PCR, and its TCRdb copy is limited to in-frame clones, with some not included. That table supplies the V and J calls and clone size; D and trimming were determined from the DNA. This table has roughly 350,000 clones, 85% to 90% appearing once. The CDR3 runs to 14 residues. The ends lost 4 bases at V and 5 bases at J; junction bases unmatched: 4. Germline-derived CDR1 and CDR2 are SGHRS and YFSETQ. This sequence was found in a woman aged 50 to 65 with active or convalescent COVID-19. V gene TRBV5-1 combines with J gene TRBJ2-7, with 12 positions matching TRBD1. Sequenced sample: peripheral blood. DNA for the CDR3: TGCGCCAGCAGCCTGGGACAGGGGGCACACGAGCAGTACTTC. Its translation: CASSLGQGAHEQYF.